One and the same sample provided the 29 T cell receptor beta chains below, sequenced in a study of blood T cell repertoires in COVID-19. Sequencing used immunoSEQ multiplex PCR; TCRdb keeps in-frame clones, though not all of them. This sample yields 300,000 or so clones, of which 90% are seen a single time; over 3.5% belongs to the top ten. The specimen sequenced was peripheral blood. These receptors all stem from a woman aged 35 to 49 with acute or convalescent COVID-19.

V and J are TRBV13 and TRBJ1-3; 7 bases are shared with TRBD1. This CDR3 contains 18 residues. V shed 4 bases, J shed 0 bases, and the junction held 12 bases outside the gene matches. In germline, CDR1 is PRHDT, CDR2 FYEKMQ (reference sequence). The CDR3: CASSYSGTVTLSGNTIYF. The DNA of the CDR3 is TGTGCCAGCAGCTACTCCGGGACAGTGACTCTCTCTGGAAACACCATATATTTT.

Of note for this clone: Other DNA sequences in the same sample also yield this CDR3. The CDR3 region is CASSFRDTEAFF. The CDR3 nucleotides read TGCGCCAGCAGCTTCCGAGACACTGAAGCTTTCTTT. The rearrangement joins TRBV5-1 to TRBJ1-1; no definite D call. CDR3 length equals 12 residues. Germline lookup yields CDR1 SGHRS and CDR2 YFSETQ. The V gene lost 2 bases and the J gene lost 3 bases, with 5 bases spanning the gap.

This chain joins TRBV6-1 and TRBJ1-5; possibly TRBD1 for D (6 bases). V gave up 2 bases and J gave up 2 bases, with 19 bases separating them. Germline V gives CDR1 MNHNS, CDR2 SASEGT. The CDR3 sequence is 18 residues long. The CDR3 DNA is TGTGCCAGCAGTGAAACCCAGAGGTTGGGGGCGGGCAATCAGCCCCAGCATTTT. Protein sequence: CASSETQRLGAGNQPQHF.

The chain combines TRBV29-1 with TRBJ2-5; the D gene is possibly TRBD2 (6 bases). V lost 0 bases to trimming and J lost 7 bases, with 6 bases between them. CDR1 is SQVTM, CDR2 ANQGSEA, per germline. This CDR3 spans 11 amino acids. CDR3: CSVEEEGTQYF. In DNA form, the CDR3 reads TGCAGCGTTGAAGAGGAGGGGACCCAGTACTTC.

The chain couples TRBV27 to TRBJ2-1; 8 nucleotides line up with TRBD1. This CDR3 is built from 15 residues. Germline CDR1 is MNHEY and CDR2 is SMNVEV (reference sequence). V was clipped by 3 bases and J by 2 bases; unmatched bases: 3. The DNA for the CDR3 is TGTGCCAGCAGTTTCGGGACAGGTCCCTACAATGAGCAGTTCTTC. Its translation: CASSFGTGPYNEQFF.

The chain recombines TRBV27 with TRBJ2-1, with 7 bases fitting TRBD1. V was clipped by 2 bases and J by 0 bases; unmatched bases: 7. CDR1 and CDR2 (germline): MNHEY, SMNVEV (reference sequence). The CDR3 has 17 amino acids. In DNA, the CDR3 is TGTGCCAGCAGTTTAGGGGACAGACCCAGCTCCTACAATGAGCAGTTCTTC. This translates into CASSLGDRPSSYNEQFF.

The V gene is TRBV9, the J gene TRBJ1-1; the D gene is possibly TRBD1 (6 bases). CDR1 is SGDLS and CDR2 is YYNGEE in the germline V gene. This CDR3 is 17 amino acids long. With 0 bases removed from V and 4 bases from J, the gap between germline ends came to 19 bases. Written as DNA, the CDR3 is TGTGCCAGCAGCGTAGAGGGGAGCCACAGGGATTTCACTGAAGCTTTCTTT. Its protein is CASSVEGSHRDFTEAFF.

This rearrangement joins TRBV2 to TRBJ2-5; 8 nucleotides line up with TRBD2. The V segment lost 7 bases and the J segment 5 bases; nucleotides outside the gene matches: 9. The CDR3 has 14 amino acids. The germline CDR1 and CDR2 sequences are SNHLY and FYNNEI. The CDR3: CASNSRGGRETQYF. In DNA form, the CDR3 reads TGTGCCAGCAACTCCCGGGGGGGCCGGGAGACCCAGTACTTC.

The chain combines TRBV6-2 or TRBV6-3 with TRBJ1-5; 9 bases map to TRBD1. The CDR3 consists of 15 residues. The germline V gene encodes CDR1 MNHEY and CDR2 SVGEGT. With V trimmed by 6 bases and J by 7 bases, 10 bases remained unmatched. In DNA, the CDR3 is TGTGCCAGCAGCCCCGGACAGGGGAGGCGGCAGCCCCAGCATTTT. It translates to CASSPGQGRRQPQHF.

The chain combines TRBV3-1 (or the pseudogene TRBV3-2) with TRBJ1-4; no definite D call. The CDR3 consists of 15 residues. Germline CDR1 LGHDT, CDR2 YNNKEL (reference sequence). V was clipped by 8 bases and J by 3 bases, with 16 bases between them. CDR3 coding DNA: TGTGCCAGCGGGCGGACGGGGTTGGCTAATGAAAAACTGTTTTTT. This codes for CASGRTGLANEKLFF.

Remarks on this clone: At one boundary the junction diverges from the germline segment, which might be a read error. The CDR3 is CASSQLAGDQGTQYF. In DNA form, the CDR3 reads TGCGCCAGCAGCCAGCTAGCGGGGGATCAAGGGACCCAGTACTTC. The chain is built from TRBV4-1 and TRBJ2-5; 10 nucleotides agree with TRBD2. CDR1 and CDR2 (germline): MGHRA, YSYEKL. This CDR3 comprises 15 residues.

V usage is TRBV10-3 and J usage is TRBJ1-5; weak D call: TRBD1 (5 bases). Germline V gene lookup returns CDR1 ENHRY and CDR2 SYGVKD. The V and J ends lost 7 bases and 5 bases respectively, with 12 bases between them. This CDR3 region has 13 residues. The CDR3 sequence is CAITREVYQPQHF. CDR3 coding DNA: TGTGCCATCACCAGGGAGGTGTATCAGCCCCAGCATTTT.

V usage is TRBV5-4 and J usage is TRBJ2-3; 10 positions match TRBD2. The junction had 11 bases not matched to a gene; V was cut back by 6 bases and J by 4 bases. Germline CDR1 and CDR2: SGHNT and YYREEE (reference sequence). This CDR3 has 16 amino acids. The CDR3 DNA is TGTGCCAGCAAGTGGGCTAGCGGGGGATTGGCAGATACGCAGTATTTT. Translation: CASKWASGGLADTQYF. Variable domain in full (rest from reference TRBV5-4 and TRBJ2-3): ETGVTQSPTHLIKTRGQQVTLRCSSQSGHNTVSWYQQALGQGPQFIFQYYREEENGRGNFPPRFSGLQFPNYSSELNVNALELDDSALYLCASKWASGGLADTQYFGPGTRLTVL.

The CDR3 DNA reads as TGTGCCAGCAGTTACGGCCAGGGATCTAACACTGAAGCTTTCTTT. Translated, it gives CASSYGQGSNTEAFF. The rearrangement joins TRBV6-6 to TRBJ1-1, with D possibly TRBD1 on 5 matching bases. The CDR3 contains 15 residues. V gave up 2 bases and J gave up 2 bases, with 12 bases separating them. The germline V gene has CDR1 MNHNY and CDR2 SVGAGI (reference sequence).

This clone was observed a few times. The chain's CDR3 is CASRGWGLNSNQPQHF. The CDR3 nucleotides read TGTGCCAGCAGAGGGTGGGGCTTAAATAGCAATCAGCCCCAGCATTTT. The rearrangement links TRBV2 to TRBJ1-5; a possible D gene is TRBD1 (5 bases). This CDR3 is 16 amino acids long. With 6 bases removed from V and 0 bases from J, the gap between germline ends came to 15 bases. The germline V gene encodes CDR1 SNHLY and CDR2 FYNNEI.

This sequence joins TRBV29-1 and TRBJ1-2; 8 nucleotides agree with TRBD1. This CDR3 has 15 amino acids. V lost 6 bases to trimming and J lost 3 bases; unmatched junction nucleotides: 12. Germline V gene data show CDR1 as SQVTM and CDR2 as ANQGSEA. CDR3 bases: TGCAGCGTCGTACTACAGGGGGAATTTGACTATGGCTACACCTTC. Translated: CSVVLQGEFDYGYTF.

This chain joins TRBV6-1 and TRBJ2-7, with D perhaps TRBD1 (5 bases). Per the germline V gene, CDR1 is MNHNS and CDR2 is SASEGT. CDR3 length: 19 residues. V shed 2 bases and J shed 0 bases, with 23 bases lying between them. CDR3 sequence: CASSELAGSYSRSSYEQYV. In nucleotides, the CDR3 is TGTGCCAGCAGTGAACTGGCAGGGTCGTACTCCAGGAGCTCCTACGAGCAGTACGTC.

The genes are TRBV29-1 and TRBJ2-3, with 14 bases fitting TRBD2. V shed 6 bases and J 0 bases; nucleotides not matched to a gene: 8. This CDR3 region has 17 residues. From germline, CDR1 is SQVTM and CDR2 ANQGSEA. The CDR3 region is CSVDGLAGGSSTDTQYF. CDR3 bases: TGCAGCGTAGATGGACTAGCGGGGGGCTCTAGCACAGATACGCAGTATTTT.

This chain uses TRBV19 with TRBJ1-4; D gene unclear. Germline lookup yields CDR1 LNHDA and CDR2 SQIVND (reference sequence). V was pared by 5 bases and J by 0 bases, with 7 bases between. There are 14 residues in the CDR3. In DNA form, the CDR3 reads TGTGCCAGTAGTTACAGAGCAACTAATGAAAAACTGTTTTTT. As protein: CASSYRATNEKLFF.

The chain couples TRBV2 to TRBJ1-5, with D maybe TRBD1 (5 bases). The V gene lost 6 bases and the J gene lost 2 bases, with 14 bases spanning the gap. CDR1 SNHLY and CDR2 FYNNEI come from the germline V gene. This CDR3 has 15 amino acids. The CDR3 here is CASSSQGGGNQPQHF. CDR3 sequence (DNA): TGTGCCAGCAGCTCGCAGGGTGGTGGCAATCAGCCCCAGCATTTT.

The CDR3 nucleotides read TGTGCCAGCACCCCCGGTGGGCGGGGGGACAATGAGCAGTTCTTC. This sequence encodes CASTPGGRGDNEQFF. The gene calls are TRBV9 and TRBJ2-1; 8 bases map to TRBD2. Germline V gene data show CDR1 as SGDLS and CDR2 as YYNGEE. This CDR3 comprises 15 residues. V was pared by 6 bases and J by 5 bases, with 10 bases of the junction left unmatched. The complete variable domain, with remaining parts taken from reference TRBV9 and TRBJ2-1, reads DSGVTQTPKHLITATGQRVTLRCSPRSGDLSVYWYQQSLDQGLQFLIQYYNGEERAKGNILERFSAQQFPDLHSELNLSSLELGDSALYFCASTPGGRGDNEQFFGPGTRLTVL.

The rearrangement links TRBV18 to TRBJ1-2; D gene ambiguous. V was pared by 6 bases and J by 7 bases, with 18 bases between. There are 14 residues in the CDR3. Germline values: CDR1 KGHSH, CDR2 LQKENI. CDR3 in DNA: TGTGCCAGCTCGCAAGACTCGAAGAGCGGTGGCTACACCTTC. Its translation: CASSQDSKSGGYTF.

The chain joins TRBV5-1 to TRBJ2-2; D is unclear. The germline V and J ends were trimmed by 0 bases and 9 bases, with 6 bases remaining between them. CDR3 size: 12 residues. CDR1 and CDR2 from the germline V gene are SGHRS and YFSETQ. The DNA of the CDR3 is TGCGCCAGCAGCTTGGACAGTAGGGAGCTGTTTTTT. It is translated as CASSLDSRELFF.

The CDR3 loop is CASSPIYSGTQGREGNTEAFF. The CDR3 bases are TGTGCCAGTTCCCCCATTTACTCCGGGACACAAGGAAGAGAGGGGAACACTGAAGCTTTCTTT. The chain is built from TRBV19 and TRBJ1-1; a weak D match, TRBD1 (6 bases). Germline V CDR1 and CDR2: LNHDA, SQIVND (reference sequence). The CDR3 sequence is 21 residues long. The V gene lost 8 bases and the J gene lost 1 base, with 35 bases spanning the gap.

CDR3 sequence: CSVVRQQGQAFF. In DNA form, the CDR3 reads TGCAGCGTTGTTCGGCAACAGGGTCAAGCTTTCTTT. The chain couples TRBV29-1 to TRBJ1-1; a weak D match, TRBD1 (6 bases). Germline values: CDR1 SQVTM, CDR2 ANQGSEA. CDR3 length: 12 amino acids. V was pared by 4 bases and J by 9 bases, with 15 bases between.

V is TRBV18 and J is TRBJ1-4; no definite D call. Trimming pared 3 bases from V and 7 bases from J, leaving 9 bases between. The CDR3 is made up of 13 amino acids. Germline lookup yields CDR1 KGHSH and CDR2 LQKENI. The CDR3, as DNA: TGTGCCAGCTCACCCGAGGAGGGTGAAAAACTGTTTTTT. It specifies CASSPEEGEKLFF.

Details on this clone: The junction departs from germline at one end; a sequencing error may be responsible. V usage is TRBV3-1 (or the pseudogene TRBV3-2) and J usage is TRBJ2-5, with D uncertain. The V gene's germline CDR1 is LGHDT and CDR2 YNNKEL (reference sequence). There are 14 residues in the CDR3. The CDR3 bases are TGTGCCAGCAGTCAAGGGCCTGCCTCGGGGACCCAGTACTTC. It codes for CASSQGPASGTQYF.

Worth noting for this clone: The same CDR3 arises from other DNA sequences in this sample as well. The V call is TRBV6-5, the J call TRBJ1-2; 8 bases are a match to TRBD1. From germline, CDR1 is MNHEY and CDR2 SVGAGI. V shed 6 bases and J 6 bases; nucleotides not matched to a gene: 6. The CDR3 spans 13 residues. The CDR3 DNA follows: TGTGCCAGCAGCCGAACAGGGGGTGATGGCTACACCTTC. Its protein is CASSRTGGDGYTF.

The chain uses TRBV6-5 and TRBJ2-4; tentative D call: TRBD2 (6 bases). Trimming removed 5 bases at V and 8 bases at J, with 13 bases between. The CDR3 has 13 residues. CDR1 is MNHEY and CDR2 is SVGAGI in the germline V gene. CDR3 bases: TGTGCCAGCAGTAGCGGGTCCTGGGACATTCAGTACTTC. It translates to CASSSGSWDIQYF.